This T cell receptor beta chain emerged from a study of early T cells in non-severe SARS-CoV-2 infection. About the research overall: RNA in bulk from unsorted whole blood was sequenced, and chains were unpaired. General observations from the study: Lookups in VDJdb leaned toward anti-spike CD8 responses and missed private and CD4 specificities.

This clonotype was seen ten or more times. Antigen: not known. The TCR library protocol was used to attach unique molecular identifiers. These identifiers were attached to individual cDNA molecules. In TCRdb, the 5' RACE reads were re-called with MiXCR into one record per CDR3 protein. The sample has about 80,000 distinct CDR3 sequences, 9.5% to 15% seen once. Trimming at V came to 9 bases and at J to 7 bases, leaving 18 bases not matched to a gene. The CDR3 has 17 amino acids. Germline assignment: CDR1 SGHNT and CDR2 YYREEE (reference sequence). The rearrangement links TRBV5-4 to TRBJ2-1; 11 positions match TRBD2. The sequence was collected from an adult who was a healthcare worker with PCR-confirmed SARS-CoV-2 infection or an uninfected control (not recorded which). The sample was whole blood. The CDR3 is CATGQGFTSGRLNEQFF. The CDR3 nucleotides are TGTGCCACAGGACAGGGCTTTACTAGCGGGAGATTAAATGAGCAGTTCTTC.